This TCR beta chain was identified in a study of blood T cells in healthy people across ages. Study details: Per every two T cells, about one barcoded beta molecule was captured by template switching.

The CDR3 has 15 amino acids. Germline lookup yields CDR1 MNHEY and CDR2 SVGAGI. With 6 bases clipped from V and 5 bases from J, the junction kept 12 bases outside the gene matches. Together with a sample-barcoded 5' primer, a J-beta primer mix was included in a second PCR lasting about 7 to 11 cycles. Template switching added a 12-random-nucleotide identifier to every cDNA molecule. One entry per CDR3 protein results from TCRdb running MiXCR on the 5' RACE reads. The data hold about 800,000 distinct CDR3 sequences, with roughly 60% observed a single time. This sequence was found in a man aged 25-45 years in good health. The V and J genes are TRBV6-5 and TRBJ2-5; TRBD1 aligns across 7 bases. Input material: blood. The CDR3 DNA sequence: TGTGCCAGCAGGGCACTCGGGACAGTGCGGGAGACCCAGTACTTC. Translation: CASRALGTVRETQYF.